The 22 T cell receptor beta chains below come from one sample, sequenced in a study of blood T cell repertoires in COVID-19. Libraries were prepared by immunoSEQ multiplex PCR; TCRdb keeps only in-frame clonotypes and omits some of them. This table has approximately 110,000 clones, 80% to 90% appearing once. Sample: peripheral blood. The origin of the receptors is a woman in her 50s with acute or convalescent COVID-19.

This clone was found once. The J gene is TRBJ1-5, the V gene TRBV5-8, with TRBD1 identical over 7 bases. Germline V gene lookup returns CDR1 SGHTS and CDR2 YDEGEE. The V and J ends lost 0 bases and 4 bases, in that order; junction bases with no gene match: 4. The CDR3 length is 15 residues. CDR3 protein: CASSLAGGRNQPQHF. As DNA, the CDR3 is TGTGCCAGCAGCTTGGCAGGGGGGAGAAATCAGCCCCAGCATTTT.

This clone showed up just a few times. V is TRBV5-6 and J is TRBJ2-1; D is perhaps TRBD1 (5 bases). The germline V gene has CDR1 SGHDT and CDR2 YYEEEE. V dropped 2 bases and J dropped 3 bases, with 15 bases sitting between them. The CDR3 has 16 residues. The CDR3 region has the DNA TGTGCCAGCAGCTTAGCCCCAGACAGAAACTACAATGAGCAGTTCTTC. It is translated as CASSLAPDRNYNEQFF.

This chain connects TRBV7-2 to TRBJ2-7; 7 bases are shared with TRBD2. Germline V gene lookup returns CDR1 SGHTA and CDR2 FQGNSA. Unmatched junction bases numbered 5, after V lost 1 base and J lost 2 bases. The CDR3 contains 15 residues. The CDR3 sequence: CASSLVTSETYEQYF. In DNA form, the CDR3 reads TGTGCCAGCAGCTTAGTCACTAGCGAAACCTACGAGCAGTACTTC.

This chain uses TRBV5-6 with TRBJ2-5, with 7 positions matching TRBD1. This CDR3 is built from 14 residues. In germline, CDR1 is SGHDT, CDR2 YYEEEE. V lost 4 bases to trimming and J lost 1 base; unmatched junction nucleotides: 4. The CDR3 region is CASSLGTVQETQYF. CDR3 DNA sequence: TGTGCCAGCAGCCTAGGGACAGTCCAAGAGACCCAGTACTTC. The variable domain in full, with the rest retrieved from reference TRBV5-6 and TRBJ2-5, is DAGVTQSPTHLIKTRGQQVTLRCSPKSGHDTVSWYQQALGQGPQFIFQYYEEEERQRGNFPDRFSGHQFPNYSSELNVNALLLGDSALYLCASSLGTVQETQYFGPGTRLLVL.

This clone was seen once. The rearrangement joins TRBV3-1 (or the pseudogene TRBV3-2) to TRBJ1-1, with 10 bases fitting TRBD1. Germline assignment: CDR1 LGHDT and CDR2 YNNKEL (reference sequence). The CDR3 has 17 amino acids. J gave up 5 bases and V 4 bases, and 13 bases lay outside the gene matches. The CDR3 nucleotides read TGTGCCAGCAGCCCCTCGGGACAGGGGCCGGTTGAGACTGAAGCTTTCTTT. It codes for CASSPSGQGPVETEAFF.

V is TRBV5-1 and J is TRBJ1-2; 10 bases agree with TRBD1. The CDR3 is made up of 15 amino acids. The V segment lost 2 bases and the J segment 7 bases; nucleotides outside the gene matches: 8. From germline, CDR1 is SGHRS and CDR2 YFSETQ. CDR3 sequence reads: CASSLSGQGESGYTF. CDR3 sequence (DNA): TGCGCCAGCAGCTTATCCGGACAGGGGGAATCTGGCTACACCTTC.

V gene TRBV18 combines with J gene TRBJ2-1; 13 nucleotides agree with TRBD2. The V and J ends lost 5 bases and 9 bases, in that order; junction bases with no gene match: 7. This CDR3 is built from 15 residues. The germline V gene has CDR1 KGHSH and CDR2 LQKENI. The CDR3 nucleotides read TGTGCCAGCTCAGCGCGACTAGCGGGAGGCGGTGAGCAGTTCTTC. It codes for CASSARLAGGGEQFF.

The chain uses TRBV28 and TRBJ1-3; 7 bases line up with TRBD1. The CDR3 consists of 14 residues. The germline V gene encodes CDR1 MDHEN and CDR2 SYDVKM. Germline trimming cut 7 bases from V and 7 bases from J; bases unmatched to any gene: 10. The CDR3: CASTPVRGYNTIYF. CDR3 coding DNA: TGTGCCAGCACCCCGGTCAGGGGGTACAACACCATATATTTT.

The chain uses TRBV7-2 and TRBJ2-3; D perhaps matches TRBD2 (5 bases). Trimming stripped 1 base from V and 1 base from J, with 6 bases between. CDR1 is SGHTA, CDR2 FQGNSA, per germline. CDR3 size: 14 residues. The CDR3 nucleotides read TGTGCCAGCAGCTTAGGCGGGCGCACAGATACGCAGTATTTT. Residues: CASSLGGRTDTQYF.

The chain has TRBV6-1 and TRBJ1-4; D remains ambiguous. The V and J ends lost 1 base and 7 bases respectively, with 10 bases between them. Germline CDR1 reads MNHNS; CDR2 reads SASEGT. This CDR3 is 14 amino acids long. The CDR3 reads CASSEGADREKLFF. The DNA for the CDR3 is TGTGCCAGCAGTGAAGGGGCTGACCGTGAAAAACTGTTTTTT.

V is TRBV6-5 and J is TRBJ1-5; TRBD1 is a possible D gene (6 bases). The V gene lost 9 bases and the J gene lost 7 bases, with 13 bases spanning the gap. The CDR3 runs to 12 residues. The germline gives CDR1 MNHEY, CDR2 SVGAGI. The CDR3, as DNA: TGTGCCAGTAACAGGGCCCAACAGCCCCAGCATTTT. The encoded protein is CASNRAQQPQHF.

The rearrangement uses TRBV25-1 and TRBJ1-3, with D possibly TRBD1 on 5 matching bases. This CDR3 contains 16 residues. Looked up from germline, CDR1 is MGHDK and CDR2 is SYGVNS. V lost 6 bases and J lost 2, with 17 bases in between. CDR3 DNA: TGTGCCAGCAGCGAGACTCGAATGGACACTGGAAACACCATATATTTT. Its protein product is CASSETRMDTGNTIYF. Variable domain in full (rest from reference TRBV25-1 and TRBJ1-3): EADIYQTPRYLVIGTGKKITLECSQTMGHDKMYWYQQDPGMELHLIHYSYGVNSTEKGDLSSESTVSRIRTEHFPLTLESARPSHTSQYLCASSETRMDTGNTIYFGEGSWLTVV.

This chain connects TRBV18 to TRBJ1-2; no firm D call. Trimming removed 4 bases from V and 6 bases from J, with 9 bases in between. There are 12 residues in the CDR3. The germline V gene has CDR1 KGHSH and CDR2 LQKENI. This chain's CDR3 is CASSQGGNGYTF. CDR3 sequence (DNA): TGTGCCAGCTCACAGGGAGGGAATGGCTACACCTTC.

The CDR3 loop reads CASSPGQGSSYEQYF. CDR3 in DNA: TGTGCCAGCAGTCCCGGACAGGGGAGCTCCTACGAGCAGTACTTC. The V call is TRBV6-2 or TRBV6-3, the J call TRBJ2-7; 9 nucleotides agree with TRBD1. CDR1 and CDR2 (germline): MNHEY, SVGEGT. The CDR3 is 15 amino acids. After removal of 5 bases from V and 0 bases from J, the junction contained 5 bases not matched to a gene.

The genes are TRBV30 and TRBJ2-3; 10 bases are a match to TRBD2. The CDR3 contains 15 residues. The V segment lost 5 bases and the J segment 1 base; nucleotides outside the gene matches: 6. Germline loops: CDR1 GTSNPN, CDR2 SVGIG (reference sequence). Here the CDR3 reads CAWDSGTSGTDTQYF. The CDR3 DNA sequence: TGTGCCTGGGATTCCGGGACTAGCGGCACAGATACGCAGTATTTT.

This chain links TRBV7-8 with TRBJ1-3; 7 nucleotides align to TRBD1. CDR3 size: 16 residues. Germline V gene lookup returns CDR1 SGHVS and CDR2 FQNEAQ. The V gene end was trimmed by 4 bases and the J gene end by 2 bases; junction bases not matched to a gene: 8. The CDR3 sequence is CASSYPSGTAGNTIYF. In DNA form, the CDR3 reads TGTGCCAGCAGCTACCCTTCCGGGACAGCTGGAAACACCATATATTTT.

This chain connects TRBV3-1 (or the pseudogene TRBV3-2) to TRBJ2-1; a weak D match, TRBD2 (6 bases). V was cut by 3 bases and J by 9 bases, with 9 bases left in between. Germline V gene data show CDR1 as LGHDT and CDR2 as YNNKEL (reference sequence). This CDR3 contains 12 residues. DNA for the CDR3: TGTGCCAGCAGCCAGACGGGGGTTGAGCAGTTCTTC. It yields the protein CASSQTGVEQFF.

The CDR3 nucleotides are TGTGCCAGCTCACCAAGCGGGGGGGGGAGTCAGCCCCAGCATTTT. It translates to CASSPSGGGSQPQHF. The chain combines TRBV18 with TRBJ1-5; D might be TRBD1 (5 bases). Germline V gene data show CDR1 as KGHSH and CDR2 as LQKENI. V lost 2 bases and J 6 bases, leaving 14 bases between the germline ends. This CDR3 comprises 15 residues.

The genes are TRBV6-1 and TRBJ2-5; no definite D call. V was pared by 3 bases and J by 7 bases, with 9 bases between. There are 12 residues in the CDR3. The V gene's germline CDR1 is MNHNS and CDR2 SASEGT. This CDR3 reads CASSDRSRTQYF. DNA for the CDR3: TGTGCCAGCAGTGACAGGTCCCGGACCCAGTACTTC.

V is TRBV2 and J is TRBJ1-4; no reliable D call. Germline CDR1 is SNHLY and CDR2 is FYNNEI. The CDR3 runs 13 residues. Trimming left V 5 bases short and J 5 bases short, with 9 bases between. CDR3 DNA sequence: TGTGCCAGCAGTAGAGGCCTAAATGAAAAACTGTTTTTT. Translating gives CASSRGLNEKLFF.

The J gene is TRBJ1-1, the V gene TRBV11-2, with 8 bases identical to TRBD1. Trimming cost V 5 bases and J 0 bases; bases outside gene matches: 11. The length of the CDR3 is 17 residues. Germline CDR1 is SGHAT and CDR2 is FQNNGV. CDR3 sequence reads: CASSKGTGDTMNTEAFF. CDR3 in DNA: TGTGCCAGCAGCAAGGGGACAGGTGACACTATGAACACTGAAGCTTTCTTT.

J is TRBJ1-4 and V is TRBV12-3 or TRBV12-4; D unclear. The V end was cut by 1 base, the J end by 7 bases, with 7 bases between. The CDR3 loop spans 13 amino acids. The CDR3 protein is CASSLGSTEKLFF. The CDR3 DNA is TGTGCCAGCAGTTTAGGTAGTACTGAAAAACTGTTTTTT.